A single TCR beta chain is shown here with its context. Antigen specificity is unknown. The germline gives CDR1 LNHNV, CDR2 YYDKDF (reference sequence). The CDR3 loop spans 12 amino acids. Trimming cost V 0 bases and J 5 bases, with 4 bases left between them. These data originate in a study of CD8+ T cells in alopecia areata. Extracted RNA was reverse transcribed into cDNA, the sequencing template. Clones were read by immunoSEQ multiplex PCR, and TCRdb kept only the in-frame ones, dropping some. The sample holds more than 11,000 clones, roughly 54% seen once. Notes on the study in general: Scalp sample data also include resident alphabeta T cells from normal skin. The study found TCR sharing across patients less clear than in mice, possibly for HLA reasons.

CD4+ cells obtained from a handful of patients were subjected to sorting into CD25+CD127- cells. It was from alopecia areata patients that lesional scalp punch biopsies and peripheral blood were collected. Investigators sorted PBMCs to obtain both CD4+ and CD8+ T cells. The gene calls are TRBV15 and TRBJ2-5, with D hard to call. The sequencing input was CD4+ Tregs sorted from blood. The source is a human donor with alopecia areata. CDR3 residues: CATSRDGETQYF. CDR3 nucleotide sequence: TGTGCCACCAGCAGAGATGGGGAGACCCAGTACTTC.